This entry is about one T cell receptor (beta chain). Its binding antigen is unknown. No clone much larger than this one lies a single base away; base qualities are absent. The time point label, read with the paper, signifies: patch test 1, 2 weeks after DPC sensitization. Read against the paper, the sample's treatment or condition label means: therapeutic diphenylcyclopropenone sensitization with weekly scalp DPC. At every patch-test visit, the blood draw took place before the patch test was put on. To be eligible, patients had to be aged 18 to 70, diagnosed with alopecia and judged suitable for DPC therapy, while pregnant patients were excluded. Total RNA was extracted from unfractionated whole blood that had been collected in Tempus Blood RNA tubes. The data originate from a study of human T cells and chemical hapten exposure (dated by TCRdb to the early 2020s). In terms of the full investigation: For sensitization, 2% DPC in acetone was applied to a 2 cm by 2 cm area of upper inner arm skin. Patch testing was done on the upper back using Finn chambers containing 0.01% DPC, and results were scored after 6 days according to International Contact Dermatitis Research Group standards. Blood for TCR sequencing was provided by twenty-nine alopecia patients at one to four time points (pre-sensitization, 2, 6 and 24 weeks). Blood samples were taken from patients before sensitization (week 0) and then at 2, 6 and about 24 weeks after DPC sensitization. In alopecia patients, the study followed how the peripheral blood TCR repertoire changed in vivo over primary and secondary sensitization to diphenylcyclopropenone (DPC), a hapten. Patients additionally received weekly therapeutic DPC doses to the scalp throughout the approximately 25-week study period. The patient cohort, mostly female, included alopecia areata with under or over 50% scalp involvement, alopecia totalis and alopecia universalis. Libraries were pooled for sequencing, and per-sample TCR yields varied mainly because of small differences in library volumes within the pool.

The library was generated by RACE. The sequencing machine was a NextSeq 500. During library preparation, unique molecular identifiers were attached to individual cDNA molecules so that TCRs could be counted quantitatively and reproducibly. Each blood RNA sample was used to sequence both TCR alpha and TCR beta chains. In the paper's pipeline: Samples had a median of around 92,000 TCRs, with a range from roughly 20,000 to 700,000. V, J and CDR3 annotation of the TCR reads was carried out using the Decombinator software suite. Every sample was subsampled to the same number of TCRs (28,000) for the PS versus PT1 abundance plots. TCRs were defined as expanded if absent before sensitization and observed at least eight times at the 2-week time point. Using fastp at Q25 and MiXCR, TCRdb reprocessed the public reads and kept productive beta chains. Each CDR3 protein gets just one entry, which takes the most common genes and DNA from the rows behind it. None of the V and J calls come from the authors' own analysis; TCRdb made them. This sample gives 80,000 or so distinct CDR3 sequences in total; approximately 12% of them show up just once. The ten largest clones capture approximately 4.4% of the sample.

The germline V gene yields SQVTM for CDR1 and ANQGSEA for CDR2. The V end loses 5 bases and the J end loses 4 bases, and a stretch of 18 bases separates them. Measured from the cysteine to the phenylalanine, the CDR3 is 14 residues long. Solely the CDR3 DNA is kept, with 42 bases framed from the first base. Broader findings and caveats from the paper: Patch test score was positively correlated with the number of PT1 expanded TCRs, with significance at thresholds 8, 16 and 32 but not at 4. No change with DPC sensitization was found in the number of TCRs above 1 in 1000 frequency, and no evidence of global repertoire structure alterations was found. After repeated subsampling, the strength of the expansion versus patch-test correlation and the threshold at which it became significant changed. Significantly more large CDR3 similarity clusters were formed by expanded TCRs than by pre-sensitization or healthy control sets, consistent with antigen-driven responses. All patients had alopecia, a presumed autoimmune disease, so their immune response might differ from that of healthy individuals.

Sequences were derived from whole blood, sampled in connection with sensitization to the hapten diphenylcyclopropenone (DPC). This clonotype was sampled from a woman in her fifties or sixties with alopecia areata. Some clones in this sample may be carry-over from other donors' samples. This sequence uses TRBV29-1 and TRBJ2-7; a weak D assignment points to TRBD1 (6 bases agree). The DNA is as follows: TGCAGCGTTCGAAAGGGCGGACAGACTTACGAGCAGTACTTC. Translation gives CSVRKGGQTYEQYF.